This T cell receptor (beta chain) derives from a study of T cells in Graves' hyperthyroidism and ophthalmopathy. Per the germline V gene, CDR1 is DFQATT and CDR2 is SNEGSKA (reference sequence). Trimming removed 1 base from V and 3 bases from J, with 10 bases in between. The CDR3 runs to 15 residues. Researchers amplified the TCR beta CDR3 regions from RNA transcripts. HTBI primers drove first-round RT-PCR of the TCR CDR3. TCRdb recomputed calls from the multiplex PCR reads with MiXCR, one row per CDR3 protein. The sample yields roughly 500,000 distinct CDR3 sequences, about 43% seen once. Only one count was recorded for this clonotype.

The rearrangement links TRBV20-1 to TRBJ1-6, with D unclear. The sample was peripheral blood or thyroid tissue (not recorded which). The receptor's source is an adult woman with Graves' disease, either hyperthyroidism or ophthalmopathy (not recorded which). This chain's CDR3 is CSARVSRDYNSPLHF. In DNA form, the CDR3 reads TGCAGTGCTAGAGTCTCCCGGGACTATAATTCACCCCTCCACTTT.